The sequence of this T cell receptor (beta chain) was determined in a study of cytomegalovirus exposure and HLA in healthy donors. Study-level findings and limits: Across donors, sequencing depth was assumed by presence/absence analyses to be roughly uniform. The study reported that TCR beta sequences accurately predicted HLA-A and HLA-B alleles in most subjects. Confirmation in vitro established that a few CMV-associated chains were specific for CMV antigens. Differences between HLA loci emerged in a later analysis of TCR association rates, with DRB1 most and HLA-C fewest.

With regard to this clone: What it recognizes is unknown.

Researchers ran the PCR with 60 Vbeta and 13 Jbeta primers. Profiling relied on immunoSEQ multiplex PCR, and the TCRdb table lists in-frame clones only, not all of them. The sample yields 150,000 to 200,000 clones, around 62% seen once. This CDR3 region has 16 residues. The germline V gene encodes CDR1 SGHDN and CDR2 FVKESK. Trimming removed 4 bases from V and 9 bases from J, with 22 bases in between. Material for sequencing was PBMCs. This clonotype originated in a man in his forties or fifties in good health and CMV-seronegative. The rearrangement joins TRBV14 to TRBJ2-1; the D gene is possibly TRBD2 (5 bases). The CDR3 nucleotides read TGTGCCAGCAGCCTAACCTTTAGCATCGTCGGGATTGAGCAGTTCTTC. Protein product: CASSLTFSIVGIEQFF.